A selection of T cell receptor beta chains follows, all from one sample in a study of shared clonotypes between healthy human individuals. Sequencing was performed with immunoSEQ multiplex PCR; in TCRdb, only in-frame clones are kept and a portion is missing. The sample lists millions of clones; approximately 93% were seen once. The source material was naive CD4+ T cells from PBMCs. These receptors were obtained from a man aged 18 to 35 in good health. Some clones in this sample may be carry-over from other donors' samples. CDR3s leave out the opening cysteine and the closing phenylalanine or tryptophan. The order of the fields is V gene, J gene, CDR3 protein.

TRBV6-6	TRBJ1-1	ASSYSSGENTEAF
TRBV6-5	TRBJ1-4	ASSYSKGQGKLF
TRBV18	TRBJ2-3	ASSPPGLATDTQY
TRBV7-2	TRBJ1-1	ASSLAILARGTEAF
TRBV28	TRBJ1-1	ASSSTRTGDDTEAF
TRBV28	TRBJ1-5	ALGGGPGVMYSNQPQH
TRBV5-1	TRBJ2-5	ASSSTGMPETQY
TRBV7-2	TRBJ2-2	ASSSGHSNTGELF
TRBV19	TRBJ1-2	ASSIGRNYGYT
TRBV4-2	TRBJ2-7	ASSPGQGHEQY
TRBV14	TRBJ2-1	ASSRYNEQF
TRBV12-1	TRBJ2-5	ASSFVAGEFQETQY
TRBV7-2	TRBJ2-1	ASSLDSNEQF
TRBV15	TRBJ2-5	ATSPGGASQY
TRBV5-1	TRBJ1-3	ASSLAGISGNTIY
TRBV11-2	TRBJ2-3	ASSPFAGGTDTQY
TRBV7-8	TRBJ1-2	ASSHRQGFGYT
TRBV7-3	TRBJ2-6	ASSSGLSGANVLT
TRBV5-1	TRBJ2-3	ASSLDTSGSTDTQY
TRBV10-2	TRBJ1-2	ASSDPGFGYT
TRBV6-6	TRBJ2-3	ASSTTWTGGTDTQY
TRBV6-1	TRBJ1-1	ASSLDRETEAF
TRBV18	TRBJ2-7	ASSRSYEQY
TRBV6-1	TRBJ1-1	ASSDRGITEAF
TRBV19	TRBJ2-1	ASSTGSGRGYNEQF
TRBV5-1	TRBJ1-6	ASSPGQAYNSPLH
TRBV28	TRBJ2-3	ASATSGTPHTDTQY
TRBV5-5	TRBJ1-5	ASSLVGGNQPQH
TRBV6-6	TRBJ2-7	ASSYSTSNEQY
TRBV11-2	NA	ASSLVSHEQY
TRBV5-1	TRBJ2-3	ASSLETDTQY
TRBV7-3	TRBJ2-2	ASSLRDTGELF
TRBV5-1	TRBJ2-2	ASSLTGATGELF
TRBV6-1	TRBJ2-7	ASSVTQGAY
TRBV28	TRBJ1-2	ASRWERENYGYT
TRBV6-1	TRBJ2-4	ASSERSAQLGIQY
TRBV28	TRBJ2-1	ASQPSGQTAYNEQF
TRBV11-2	TRBJ2-2	ASSSLAEITGELF
TRBV6-6	TRBJ1-2	ASSSREGASYGYT
TRBV28	TRBJ2-1	ASTSPGGGTNEQF
TRBV15	TRBJ1-4	ATSRAVGGATEKLF
TRBV5-1	TRBJ2-3	ASSEIGDTQY
TRBV5-4	TRBJ1-4	ASSPDPTNEKLF